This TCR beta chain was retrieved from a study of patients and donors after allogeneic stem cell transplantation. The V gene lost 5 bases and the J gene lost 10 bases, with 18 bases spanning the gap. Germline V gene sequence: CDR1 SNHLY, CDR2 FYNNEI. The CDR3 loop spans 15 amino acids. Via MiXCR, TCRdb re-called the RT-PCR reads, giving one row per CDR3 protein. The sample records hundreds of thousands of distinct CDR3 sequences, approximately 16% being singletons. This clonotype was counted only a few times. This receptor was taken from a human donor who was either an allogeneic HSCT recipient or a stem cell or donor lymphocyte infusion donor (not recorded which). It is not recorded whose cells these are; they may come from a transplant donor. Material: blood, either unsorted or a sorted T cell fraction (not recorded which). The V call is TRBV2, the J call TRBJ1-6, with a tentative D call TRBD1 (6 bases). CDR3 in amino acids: CASSRNRDSGSPLHF. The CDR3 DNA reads TGTGCCAGCAGTAGAAACAGGGACTCGGGGTCACCCCTCCACTTT.